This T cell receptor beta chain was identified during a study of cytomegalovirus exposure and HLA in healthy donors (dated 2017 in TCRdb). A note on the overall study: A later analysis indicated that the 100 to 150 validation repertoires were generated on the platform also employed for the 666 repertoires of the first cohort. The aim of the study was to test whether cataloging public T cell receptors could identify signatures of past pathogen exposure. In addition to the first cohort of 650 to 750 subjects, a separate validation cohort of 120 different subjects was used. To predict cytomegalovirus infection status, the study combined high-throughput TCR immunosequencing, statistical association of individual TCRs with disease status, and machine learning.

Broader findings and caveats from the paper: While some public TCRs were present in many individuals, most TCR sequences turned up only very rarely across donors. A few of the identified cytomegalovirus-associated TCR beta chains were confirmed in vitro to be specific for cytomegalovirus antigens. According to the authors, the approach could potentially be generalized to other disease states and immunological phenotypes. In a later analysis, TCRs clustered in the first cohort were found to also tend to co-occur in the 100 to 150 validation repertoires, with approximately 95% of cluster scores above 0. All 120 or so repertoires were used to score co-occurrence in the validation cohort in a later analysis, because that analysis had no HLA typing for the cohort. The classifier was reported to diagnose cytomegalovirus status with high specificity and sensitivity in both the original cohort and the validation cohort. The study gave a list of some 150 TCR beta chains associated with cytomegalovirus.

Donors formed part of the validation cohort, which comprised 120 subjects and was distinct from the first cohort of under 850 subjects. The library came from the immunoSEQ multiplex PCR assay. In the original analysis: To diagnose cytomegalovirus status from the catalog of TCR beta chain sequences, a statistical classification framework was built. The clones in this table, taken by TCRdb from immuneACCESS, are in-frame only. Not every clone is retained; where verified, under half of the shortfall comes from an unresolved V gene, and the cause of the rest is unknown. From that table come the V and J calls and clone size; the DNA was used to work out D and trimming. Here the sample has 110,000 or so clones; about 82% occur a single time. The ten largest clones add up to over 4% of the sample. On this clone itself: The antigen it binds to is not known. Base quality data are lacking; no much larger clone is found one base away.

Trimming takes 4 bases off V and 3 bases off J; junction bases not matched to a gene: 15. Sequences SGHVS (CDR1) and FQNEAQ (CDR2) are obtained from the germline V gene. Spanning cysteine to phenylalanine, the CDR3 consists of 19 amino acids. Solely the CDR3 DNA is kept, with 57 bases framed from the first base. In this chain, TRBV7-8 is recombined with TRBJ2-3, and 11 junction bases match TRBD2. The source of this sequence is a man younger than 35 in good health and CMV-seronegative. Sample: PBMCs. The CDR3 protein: CASSSGLAGGLGITDTQYF. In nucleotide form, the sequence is TGTGCCAGCAGCTCCGGACTAGCGGGCGGTTTAGGGATTACAGATACGCAGTATTTT.